This T cell receptor (beta chain) was recovered during a study of blood T cell repertoires in COVID-19. Background on the study: There were acute and convalescent COVID-19 samples, and they came from the United States, Italy and Spain.

As handled by the study authors: Amplification of reference gene primers provided the estimated nucleated cell counts. TCRdb's table, derived via immunoSEQ multiplex PCR, lists solely in-frame clones and lacks some. That table furnishes V, J and clone size, whereas the DNA furnished D and trimming. The sample comprises more than 85,000 clones, around 89% of which are singletons, and about 1.1% rests with the top ten. Concerning this clone: Mismatch with germline at one junction end may stem from a read error.

The germline V gene has CDR1 LNHDA and CDR2 SQIVND (reference sequence). There are 12 residues in the CDR3. Sequenced material: peripheral blood. The source is a human donor in a cohort sampled during active COVID-19. The chain has TRBV19 and TRBJ1-2; 7 positions agree with TRBD1. For the CDR3, the DNA is TGTGCCAGTAGTATAGGGAGGGGGCATTTCGGGTTC. Encoded protein: CASSIGRGHFGF.